Detailed here is one T cell receptor (beta chain). Its antigen is still unknown. The sample comes from a study of cytomegalovirus exposure and HLA in healthy donors. As for the study in general: A prior study identified just under 120 million unique TCR beta sequences from roughly 180 million T cells.

Broader study findings: A classifier reportedly called cytomegalovirus status with high sensitivity and specificity. Among CMV-associated TCR beta chains, most appeared HLA-restricted in a later analysis. Highly shared variants forming one cluster were likely a sequencing artifact.

PCR employed 60 Vbeta and 13 Jbeta primers. The protocol was immunoSEQ multiplex PCR, while the TCRdb copy is restricted to in-frame clones and leaves out a portion. This sample has about 100,000 clones; about three quarters occur once, and the top ten carry 5% to 6%. The CDR3 is 14 residues long. V lost 7 bases to trimming and J lost 0 bases; unmatched junction nucleotides: 5. CDR1 is MNHEY and CDR2 is SVGAGI in the germline V gene. The sample was PBMCs. This receptor was obtained from a woman between 18 and 29 years old in good health and CMV-seropositive. The rearrangement joins TRBV6-5 to TRBJ2-7; 8 nucleotides line up with TRBD2. CDR3 in amino acids: CASTRSGNSYEQYF. The CDR3 DNA follows: TGTGCCAGCACCCGTAGCGGGAACTCCTACGAGCAGTACTTC.